The 28 T cell receptor beta chains reported below all come from one sample, sequenced in a study of T cells after yellow fever vaccination (dated by TCRdb to between 2019 and 2020). The meaning of the sample's treatment or condition label: live attenuated yellow fever vaccine strain. The library was made by 5' RACE. TCRdb shows the sequencer as Illumina NovaSeq 6000. Through fastp at Q25 and MiXCR, TCRdb rebuilt clones from the public reads, retaining in-frame beta chains. Rows with one shared CDR3 protein collapse into an entry with the most common genes and DNA. The sample table lists fewer than 400,000 distinct CDR3 sequences, about 10% of them with a count of one. The leading ten clones occupy approximately 3.3% of the sample. Source: CD4+ T cells sorted from PBMCs, taken 45 days after the yellow fever booster vaccination. The receptors come from a man between 18 and 35 years old who received the YFV17D yellow fever vaccine.

This clonotype was observed a few times. V is TRBV12-5 and J is TRBJ2-1; 7 nucleotides align to TRBD1. The germline CDR1 and CDR2 sequences are LGHNT and FRNRAP. The trim removed 2 bases at V and 7 bases at J, leaving 5 bases unmatched. The CDR3 runs 14 residues. CDR3 amino acids: CASGLPGQINEQFF. CDR3 sequence (DNA): TGTGCTAGTGGTTTGCCGGGACAGATAAATGAGCAGTTCTTC.

Only a few counts were recorded for this clonotype. This sequence joins TRBV5-1 and TRBJ1-1; a weak D match, TRBD1 (5 bases). The germline V and J ends were trimmed by 1 base and 1 base, with 8 bases remaining between them. This CDR3 comprises 14 residues. CDR1 is SGHRS and CDR2 is YFSETQ in the germline V gene. DNA for the CDR3: TGCGCCAGCAGCTTGACACAGGAGAACACTGAAGCTTTCTTT. Encoded protein: CASSLTQENTEAFF.

The chain recombines TRBV5-1 with TRBJ2-7; D call uncertain. The CDR3 length is 14 residues. Trimming removed 0 bases from V and 5 bases from J, with 12 bases in between. From germline, CDR1 is SGHRS and CDR2 YFSETQ. CDR3: CASSLAGVSNEQYV. For the CDR3, the DNA is TGCGCCAGCAGCTTGGCTGGGGTCTCGAACGAGCAGTACGTC.

V and J are TRBV5-1 and TRBJ2-5, with 11 bases aligning to TRBD2. This CDR3 is 17 amino acids long. The junction had 10 bases not matched to a gene; V was cut back by 4 bases and J by 2 bases. Germline CDR1 reads SGHRS; CDR2 reads YFSETQ. This CDR3 reads CASSLGTSGKSQETQYF. As DNA, the CDR3 is TGCGCCAGCAGCCTCGGGACTAGCGGAAAGTCACAAGAGACCCAGTACTTC.

This clonotype was counted at least ten times. This rearrangement joins TRBV28 to TRBJ1-2; TRBD1 agrees at 8 bases. The trim removed 2 bases at V and 3 bases at J, leaving 2 bases unmatched. The germline CDR1 and CDR2 sequences are MDHEN and SYDVKM. This CDR3 has 14 amino acids. This chain's CDR3 is CASSLQGADYGYTF. DNA of the CDR3: TGTGCCAGCAGTTTACAGGGGGCTGACTATGGCTACACCTTC.

In its sample, this clonotype was seen a few times. The CDR3 loop reads CATSRDFQPQHF. CDR3 nucleotide sequence: TGTGCCACCAGCAGGGATTTCCAGCCCCAGCATTTT. This sequence joins TRBV15 and TRBJ1-5; D uncertain. Germline V lookup: CDR1 LNHNV, CDR2 YYDKDF (reference sequence). The CDR3 runs to 12 residues. V was clipped by 3 bases and J by 7 bases, with 7 bases between them.

The chain uses TRBV7-8 and TRBJ2-7; D is unclear. The CDR3 runs 13 residues. The V gene's germline CDR1 is SGHVS and CDR2 FQNEAQ. Trimming stripped 2 bases from V and 0 bases from J, with 5 bases between. The CDR3 DNA sequence: TGTGCCAGCAGCTTATCAAGCTCCTACGAGCAGTACGTC. It specifies CASSLSSSYEQYV.

The gene calls are TRBV18 and TRBJ1-1; TRBD1 aligns across 7 bases. Trimming removed 4 bases from V and 0 bases from J; junction bases left unmatched: 8. Germline V gene data show CDR1 as KGHSH and CDR2 as LQKENI. CDR3 length equals 16 residues. CDR3 DNA sequence: TGTGCCAGCTCACTCGACAGGGTGGGGCTGAACACTGAAGCTTTCTTT. Protein sequence: CASSLDRVGLNTEAFF.

This clonotype was counted only a few times. The chain carries TRBV5-6 and TRBJ1-5; 7 bases match TRBD1. The V gene end was trimmed by 4 bases and the J gene end by 4 bases; junction bases not matched to a gene: 11. Germline lookup yields CDR1 SGHDT and CDR2 YYEEEE. The CDR3 is 16 amino acids. CDR3 in DNA: TGTGCCAGCAGCGGGAGTAGGACAGGCTTTAATCAGCCCCAGCATTTT. Translation: CASSGSRTGFNQPQHF.

The chain uses TRBV29-1 and TRBJ2-3; 7 bases are shared with TRBD2. After removal of 6 bases from V and 5 bases from J, the junction contained 5 bases not matched to a gene. This CDR3 region has 12 residues. Germline-derived CDR1 and CDR2 are SQVTM and ANQGSEA. This CDR3 is CSVRTSRDTQYF. In DNA form, the CDR3 reads TGCAGCGTCCGGACTAGTCGAGATACGCAGTATTTT.

There are a few counts of this clonotype. The chain recombines TRBV5-1 with TRBJ2-5; TRBD1 aligns across 9 bases. Germline CDR1 SGHRS, CDR2 YFSETQ. The junction had 9 bases not matched to a gene; V was cut back by 4 bases and J by 2 bases. This CDR3 comprises 16 residues. Written as DNA, the CDR3 is TGCGCCAGCAGCCCGGGACAGGGAACGGGTCAAGAGACCCAGTACTTC. This codes for CASSPGQGTGQETQYF.

The chain employs TRBV2 and TRBJ2-5; D is ambiguous. Per the germline V gene, CDR1 is SNHLY and CDR2 is FYNNEI. This CDR3 region has 12 residues. The V and J ends lost 7 bases and 7 bases respectively, with 13 bases between them. The CDR3 bases are TGTGCCAGCACCGTGGGGTTCGGGACCCAGTACTTC. Residues: CASTVGFGTQYF. The full variable domain, in which reference TRBV2 and TRBJ2-5 provide the parts outside the CDR3, is EPEVTQTPSHQVTQMGQEVILRCVPISNHLYFYWYRQILGQKVEFLVSFYNNEISEKSEIFDDQFSVERPDGSNFTLKIRSTKLEDSAMYFCASTVGFGTQYFGPGTRLLVL.

The chain links TRBV14 to TRBJ2-3; TRBD2 might be the D (5 bases). V dropped 1 base and J dropped 2 bases, with 13 bases sitting between them. The length of the CDR3 is 16 residues. Germline V gene lookup returns CDR1 SGHDN and CDR2 FVKESK. In nucleotides, the CDR3 is TGTGCCAGCAGCCAAGTAGGAGGCGGATACACAGATACGCAGTATTTT. Translated: CASSQVGGGYTDTQYF.

The CDR3 DNA sequence: TGTGCCAGCAGTTTCGGGGAGGGGGTAGATACGCAGTATTTT. Protein: CASSFGEGVDTQYF. V is TRBV12-3 or TRBV12-4 and J is TRBJ2-3; a weak D match, TRBD2 (7 bases). Trimming took off 3 bases at V and 5 bases at J, with 12 bases between the two ends. The CDR3 contains 14 residues.

V and J are TRBV7-2 and TRBJ2-7; D call uncertain. Germline V gene sequence: CDR1 SGHTA, CDR2 FQGNSA. The CDR3 is 17 amino acids. The germline V and J ends were trimmed by 5 bases and 2 bases, with 22 bases remaining between them. CDR3 region: CASSRNLPPTGAYEQYV. CDR3 nucleotides: TGTGCCAGCAGCCGCAATTTGCCCCCGACGGGCGCCTACGAGCAGTACGTC.

The rearrangement joins TRBV5-1 to TRBJ1-3, with no clear D. V was trimmed by 0 bases and J by 0 bases, leaving 10 bases between them. The CDR3 is made up of 16 amino acids. Germline V gene lookup returns CDR1 SGHRS and CDR2 YFSETQ. CDR3 coding DNA: TGCGCCAGCAGCTTGGATGTACAGCCCTCTGGAAACACCATATATTTT. This translates into CASSLDVQPSGNTIYF.

The V and J genes are TRBV7-3 and TRBJ1-1; D remains unclear. Trimming took 5 bases from V and 1 from J, leaving 8 bases between them. The CDR3 loop spans 13 amino acids. CDR1 and CDR2 from the germline V gene are SGHTA and FQGTGA. Written as DNA, the CDR3 is TGTGCCAGCAGCGTTTATTCGAACACTGAAGCTTTCTTT. Residues: CASSVYSNTEAFF. Complete variable domain (other parts from reference TRBV7-3 and TRBJ1-1): GAGVSQTPSNKVTEKGKYVELRCDPISGHTALYWYRQSLGQGPEFLIYFQGTGAADDSGLPNDRFFAVRPEGSVSTLKIQRTERGDSAVYLCASSVYSNTEAFFGQGTRLTVV.

This chain links TRBV5-6 with TRBJ2-7, with TRBD1 identical over 7 bases. The trim removed 4 bases at V and 1 base at J, leaving 8 bases unmatched. The CDR3 contains 15 residues. The V gene's germline CDR1 is SGHDT and CDR2 YYEEEE. CDR3 in DNA: TGTGCCAGCAGCCAGTATTCGACAGGGTCCTACGAGCAGTACTTC. Residues: CASSQYSTGSYEQYF.

The chain employs TRBV3-1 and TRBJ2-3, with D possibly TRBD2 on 5 matching bases. V lost 2 bases to trimming and J lost 0 bases, with 18 bases between them. CDR1 is LGHDT and CDR2 is YNNKEL in the germline V gene (reference sequence). The CDR3 is made up of 18 amino acids. The CDR3 protein is CASSQSLGRGASTDTQYF. CDR3 nucleotides: TGTGCCAGCAGCCAAAGCCTAGGACGGGGAGCTAGCACAGATACGCAGTATTTT.

This clonotype has a handful of counts. The V call is TRBV24-1, the J call TRBJ2-3; 10 bases map to TRBD2. The CDR3 is 16 amino acids. Germline assignment: CDR1 KGHDR and CDR2 SFDVKD. The ends lost 3 bases at V and 6 bases at J; junction bases unmatched: 8. The CDR3 nucleotides read TGTGCCACCAGTGATCCAGCGGGGGGGAGTGCCGATACGCAGTATTTT. This codes for CATSDPAGGSADTQYF.

CDR3 residues: CSARRGADSPLHF. The CDR3 DNA follows: TGCAGTGCTAGACGGGGGGCAGATTCACCCCTCCACTTT. The chain carries TRBV20-1 and TRBJ1-6, with D possibly being TRBD1 (6 bases). Trimming pared 2 bases from V and 8 bases from J, leaving 10 bases between. This CDR3 is built from 13 residues. Germline loops: CDR1 DFQATT, CDR2 SNEGSKA (reference sequence).

This clonotype was seen a handful of times. The rearrangement links TRBV7-2 to TRBJ2-1; D is perhaps TRBD1 (6 bases). Germline-derived CDR1 and CDR2 are SGHTA and FQGNSA. The V end lost 4 bases, the J end lost 7 bases, and 14 bases lay between the germline ends. The CDR3 length is 14 residues. The CDR3 coding sequence is TGTGCCAGCAGCTGGGTCAGGGGTAATAATGAGCAGTTCTTC. This translates into CASSWVRGNNEQFF.

The rearrangement uses TRBV20-1 and TRBJ1-5; 7 bases line up with TRBD1. The germline V gene encodes CDR1 DFQATT and CDR2 SNEGSKA (reference sequence). This CDR3 is built from 15 residues. V shed 6 bases and J 5 bases; nucleotides not matched to a gene: 13. For the CDR3, the DNA is TGCAGTGCGCCGAGACAGGGCGGAATTGATCAGCCCCAGCATTTT. Amino acids: CSAPRQGGIDQPQHF.

The rearrangement links TRBV6-5 to TRBJ1-1; D is unresolved. The germline V gene has CDR1 MNHEY and CDR2 SVGAGI. The CDR3 is 15 amino acids. Trimming left V 2 bases short and J 5 bases short, with 15 bases between. This CDR3 is CASSYGTAPRTEAFF. In nucleotides, the CDR3 is TGTGCCAGCAGTTACGGAACAGCCCCGCGAACTGAAGCTTTCTTT.

The rearrangement joins TRBV7-2 to TRBJ2-5; weak D call: TRBD1 (5 bases). CDR1 is SGHTA, CDR2 FQGNSA, per germline. V lost 1 base and J lost 3, with 12 bases in between. This CDR3 is built from 15 residues. The CDR3 sequence is CASSLVVGREETQYF. The DNA for the CDR3 is TGTGCCAGCAGCTTAGTAGTTGGCAGGGAAGAGACCCAGTACTTC.

There are many counts of this clonotype. As DNA, the CDR3 is TGTGCCAGCAGCGAAAGATCCAGGGGAAGCAATCAGCCCCAGCATTTT. Its protein product is CASSERSRGSNQPQHF. This sequence joins TRBV7-8 and TRBJ1-5; D possibly corresponds to TRBD1 (6 bases). The V end was cut by 5 bases, the J end by 1 base, with 15 bases between. The CDR3 covers 16 residues. The germline V gene encodes CDR1 SGHVS and CDR2 FQNEAQ.

Only a few counts were recorded for this clonotype. This chain connects TRBV28 to TRBJ2-1, with D hard to call. The CDR3 has 14 amino acids. The V and J ends lost 7 bases and 0 bases respectively, with 10 bases between them. Germline CDR1 and CDR2: MDHEN and SYDVKM. The CDR3 DNA reads as TGTGCCAGCACCGTTATGAGCTCCTACAATGAGCAGTTCTTC. The encoded protein is CASTVMSSYNEQFF. The full variable domain, its missing parts supplied by reference TRBV28 and TRBJ2-1, is DVKVTQSSRYLVKRTGEKVFLECVQDMDHENMFWYRQDPGLGLRLIYFSYDVKMKEKGDIPEGYSVSREKKERFSLILESASTNQTSMYLCASTVMSSYNEQFFGPGTRLTVL.

The chain joins TRBV5-1 to TRBJ2-1; a possible D gene is TRBD1 (6 bases). CDR3 length: 17 amino acids. The germline CDR1 and CDR2 sequences are SGHRS and YFSETQ. Between the trimmed V and J ends, which lost 10 bases and 7 bases, there was a span of 30 bases. The CDR3 loop reads CASTGPLQGTGRNEQFF. CDR3 nucleotide sequence: TGCGCCTCTACGGGGCCCCTACAGGGTACAGGGAGAAATGAGCAGTTCTTC.